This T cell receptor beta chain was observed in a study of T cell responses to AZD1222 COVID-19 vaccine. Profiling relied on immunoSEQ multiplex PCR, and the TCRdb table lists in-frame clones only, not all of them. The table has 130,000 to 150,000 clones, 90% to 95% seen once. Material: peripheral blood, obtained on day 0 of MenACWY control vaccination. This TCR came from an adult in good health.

The CDR3 loop is CASSSDGASSTDTQYF. CDR3 sequence (DNA): TGTGCCAGCAGTTCCGACGGTGCCTCGAGCACAGATACGCAGTATTTT. The V gene is TRBV5-5, the J gene TRBJ2-3, with D uncertain. The CDR3 is 16 residues long. Trimming cost V 5 bases and J 0 bases, with 16 bases left between them. Germline CDR1 reads SGHKS; CDR2 reads YYEKEE (reference sequence).